The T cell receptor (beta chain) under discussion was sequenced for a study of blood T cell repertoires in COVID-19. The CDR3 is 15 residues long. Authors' processing steps: Estimation of nucleated cell counts relied on the amplification of reference gene primers. Produced via immunoSEQ multiplex PCR; TCRdb's table is partial and in-frame only. The V and J calls and the clone size are those of that table, but D and trimming were determined from the DNA. The sample has 140,000 to 150,000 clones, about 90% seen once. Sequenced: peripheral blood. The J gene is TRBJ1-1, the V gene TRBV21-1. TRBV21-1 is a pseudogene locus. The source of this sequence is a woman aged 45-65 years with acute or convalescent COVID-19. The CDR3 bases are TGTGCCAGCAGCGGCCCGGGAACTCCCAGCACTGAAGCTTTCTTT. This encodes CASSGPGTPSTEAFF.